This TCR beta chain was identified in a study of blood T cells in healthy people across ages. The authors ran a second PCR of about 6 to 11 cycles using a sample-barcoded 5' primer and a J-beta primer mix. TCRdb reanalysed the 5' RACE reads using MiXCR and keeps one entry per CDR3 protein. Of some 920,000 distinct CDR3 sequences in the sample, around 54% were seen once. CDR1 and CDR2 (germline): MDHEN, SYDVKM. J lost 4 bases, V lost 2 bases, and 5 bases had no gene match. The CDR3 length is 15 residues. The clonotype originates from a woman aged 60-75 years in good health. The chain carries TRBV28 and TRBJ2-7; the match to TRBD1 covers 10 bases. The specimen sequenced was blood. CDR3 sequence: CASSLGTGESYEQYF. CDR3 bases: TGTGCCAGCAGTTTAGGGACAGGGGAAAGTTACGAGCAGTACTTC.